These 8 T cell receptor beta chains were sequenced from one sample in a study of esophageal squamous cell carcinoma under preoperative chemotherapy. This sample's time point: after preoperative PTX-NDP chemotherapy. TCRdb reanalysed the PCR reads using MiXCR and keeps one entry per CDR3 protein. The sample lists about 19,000 distinct CDR3 sequences, more than 45% occurring once. Sample collection occurred from a patient given preoperative chemotherapy. The receptor source for this set is a human donor with esophageal squamous cell carcinoma. The donor label of this sample is uncertain.

This clonotype was seen many times. The chain has TRBV6-5 and TRBJ1-1, with D possibly matching TRBD1 (6 bases). Trimming shortened V by 0 bases and J by 3 bases, and 26 bases separated the two germline ends. The CDR3 is 20 amino acids. Germline V gene lookup returns CDR1 MNHEY and CDR2 SVGAGI. The CDR3 loop reads CASSYSVLRDKGALYTEAFF. In nucleotides, the CDR3 is TGTGCCAGCAGTTACTCGGTTCTCAGGGACAAAGGGGCCCTCTACACTGAAGCTTTCTTT.

The CDR3 region has the DNA TGTGCCAGCAGCTTAGGATCAGGACAGGGTAACGAGCAGTACTTC. Residues: CASSLGSGQGNEQYF. The chain is built from TRBV7-2 and TRBJ2-5; TRBD1 matches at 8 bases. The DNA end favors TRBJ2-7, so the J call may be wrong. CDR1 is SGHTA and CDR2 is FQGNSA in the germline V gene. There are 15 residues in the CDR3.

This clonotype was seen only a few times. J is TRBJ2-1 and V is TRBV7-2, with D maybe TRBD2 (6 bases). CDR3 length: 13 residues. Germline V lookup: CDR1 SGHTA, CDR2 FQGNSA. V was clipped by 5 bases and J by 6 bases, with 11 bases between them. CDR3 in DNA: TGTGCCAGCAGCACGGGACTCTTCAATGAGCAGTTCTTC. It translates to CASSTGLFNEQFF.

This clonotype was observed a few times. The rearrangement uses TRBV11-3 and TRBJ2-1, with TRBD2 identical over 14 bases. This CDR3 has 20 residues. V shed 2 bases and J 4 bases; nucleotides not matched to a gene: 13. From germline, CDR1 is SGHNT and CDR2 YENEEA. This CDR3 is CASSLTKPGLAGEFYNEQFF. CDR3 coding DNA: TGTGCCAGCAGCTTAACGAAGCCGGGACTAGCGGGAGAGTTTTACAATGAGCAGTTCTTC.

This clonotype was seen ten or more times. This chain uses TRBV7-2 with TRBJ2-1; TRBD2 aligns across 11 bases. Germline CDR1 and CDR2: SGHTA and FQGNSA. V lost 4 bases to trimming and J lost 9 bases; unmatched junction nucleotides: 8. The CDR3 is 15 residues long. The CDR3 spells CASSSLAGGRGEQFF. CDR3 in DNA: TGTGCCAGCAGCTCGTTAGCGGGGGGGCGCGGTGAGCAGTTCTTC.

J is TRBJ2-7 and V is TRBV7-8; tentatively, D is TRBD2 (5 bases). The V end lost 2 bases, the J end lost 5 bases, and 10 bases lay between the germline ends. Germline V lookup: CDR1 SGHVS, CDR2 FQNEAQ. The CDR3 contains 13 residues. The CDR3: CASSLTGTNEQYF. In DNA, the CDR3 is TGTGCCAGCAGCTTAACGGGAACCAACGAGCAGTACTTC.

This chain connects TRBV27 to TRBJ2-3; D ambiguous. The V end was cut by 3 bases, the J end by 3 bases, with 10 bases between. This CDR3 is 14 amino acids long. Germline V gives CDR1 MNHEY, CDR2 SMNVEV (reference sequence). CDR3 nucleotide sequence: TGTGCCAGCAGTTTTGGTAGGGCTACAGATACGCAGTATTTT. This gives the protein CASSFGRATDTQYF.

As regards this clonotype: The junction departs from the called germline gene at one end, perhaps through a read error. The gene calls are TRBV7-6 and TRBJ2-3, with TRBD2 as a possible D gene (6 bases). CDR1 SGHVS and CDR2 FNYEAQ come from the germline V gene. CDR3 size: 16 residues. The CDR3 reads CASSLGTGGATETQYF. CDR3 in DNA: TGTGCCAGCAGCCTAGGGACTGGCGGTGCCACAGAGACGCAGTACTTT. Drawing the rest from reference TRBV7-6 and TRBJ2-3, the complete variable domain is GAGVSQSPRYKVTKRGQDVALRCDPISGHVSLYWYRQALGQGPEFLTYFNYEAQQDKSGLPNDRFSAERPEGSISTLTIQRTEQRDSAMYRCASSLGTGGATETQYFGPGTRLTVL.